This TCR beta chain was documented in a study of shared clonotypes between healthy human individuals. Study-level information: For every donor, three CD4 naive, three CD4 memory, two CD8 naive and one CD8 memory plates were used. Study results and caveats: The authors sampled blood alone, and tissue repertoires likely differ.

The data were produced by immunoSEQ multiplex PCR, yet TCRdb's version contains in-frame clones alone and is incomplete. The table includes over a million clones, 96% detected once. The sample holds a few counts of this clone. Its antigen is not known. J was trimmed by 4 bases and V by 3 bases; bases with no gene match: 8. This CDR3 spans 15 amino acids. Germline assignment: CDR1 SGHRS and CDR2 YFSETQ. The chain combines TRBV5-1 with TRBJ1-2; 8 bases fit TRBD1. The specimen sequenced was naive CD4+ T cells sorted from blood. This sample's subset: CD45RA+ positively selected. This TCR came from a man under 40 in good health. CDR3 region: CASSSLMGQVYGYTF. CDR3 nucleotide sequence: TGCGCCAGCAGCTCCTTAATGGGACAGGTCTATGGCTACACCTTC.